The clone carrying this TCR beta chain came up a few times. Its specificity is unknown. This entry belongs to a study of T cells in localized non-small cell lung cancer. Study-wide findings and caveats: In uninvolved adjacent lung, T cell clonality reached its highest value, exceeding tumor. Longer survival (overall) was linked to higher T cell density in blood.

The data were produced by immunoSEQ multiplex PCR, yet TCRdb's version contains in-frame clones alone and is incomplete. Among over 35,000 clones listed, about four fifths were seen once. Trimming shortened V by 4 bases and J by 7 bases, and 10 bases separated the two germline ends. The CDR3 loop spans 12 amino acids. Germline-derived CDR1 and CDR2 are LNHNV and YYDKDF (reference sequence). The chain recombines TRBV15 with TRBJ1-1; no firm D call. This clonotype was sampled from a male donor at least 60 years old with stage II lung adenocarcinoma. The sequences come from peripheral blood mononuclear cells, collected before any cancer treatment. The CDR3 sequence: CATSTARNEAFF. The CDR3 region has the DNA TGTGCCACCAGCACAGCGAGAAATGAAGCTTTCTTT. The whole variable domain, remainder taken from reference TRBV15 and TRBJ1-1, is DAMVIQNPRYQVTQFGKPVTLSCSQTLNHNVMYWYQQKSSQAPKLLFHYYDKDFNNEADTPDNFQSRRPNTSFCFLDIRSPGLGDTAMYLCATSTARNEAFFGQGTRLTVV.